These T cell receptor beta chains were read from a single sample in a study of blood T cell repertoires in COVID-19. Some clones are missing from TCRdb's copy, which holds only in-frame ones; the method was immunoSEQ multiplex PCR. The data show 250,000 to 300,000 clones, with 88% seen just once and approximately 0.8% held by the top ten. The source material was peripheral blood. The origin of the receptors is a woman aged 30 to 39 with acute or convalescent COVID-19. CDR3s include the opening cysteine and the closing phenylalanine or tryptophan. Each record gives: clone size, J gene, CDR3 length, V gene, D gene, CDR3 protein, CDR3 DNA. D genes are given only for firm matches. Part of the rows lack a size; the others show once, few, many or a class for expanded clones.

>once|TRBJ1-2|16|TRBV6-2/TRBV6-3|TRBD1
CASSYHGTAKNYGYTF
TGTGCCAGCAGTTATCATGGGACAGCAAAAAACTATGGCTACACCTTC
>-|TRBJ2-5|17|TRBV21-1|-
CASSKMDHMGQKETQYF
TGTGCCAGCAGCAAAATGGACCATATGGGACAGAAGGAGACCCAGTACTTC
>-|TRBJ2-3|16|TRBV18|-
CASSPQQGTGTDTQYF
TGTGCCAGCTCACCACAACAGGGGACTGGCACAGATACGCAGTATTTT
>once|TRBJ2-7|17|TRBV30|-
CAWSVFSWDGSSYEQYF
TGTGCCTGGAGTGTATTTTCGTGGGACGGGAGCTCCTACGAGCAGTACTTC
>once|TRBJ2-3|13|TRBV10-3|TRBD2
CATLAGGTDTQYF
TGTGCCACCCTAGCGGGAGGTACAGATACGCAGTATTTT
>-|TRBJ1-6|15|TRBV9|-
CASSVEPVTNSPLHF
TGTGCCAGCAGCGTAGAGCCCGTCACGAATTCACCCCTCCACTTT
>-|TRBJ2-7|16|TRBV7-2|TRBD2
CASSLAGLATAFEQYF
TGTGCCAGCAGCTTAGCAGGACTAGCGACGGCGTTCGAGCAGTACTTC
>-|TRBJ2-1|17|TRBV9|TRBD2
CASSVVGASGIDNEQFF
TGTGCCAGCAGCGTAGTCGGGGCTAGCGGGATTGACAATGAGCAGTTCTTC
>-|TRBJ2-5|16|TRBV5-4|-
CASSLGGQNNQETQYF
TGTGCCAGCAGCTTGGGAGGACAGAACAACCAAGAGACCCAGTACTTC
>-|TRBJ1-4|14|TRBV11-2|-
CASSRGIPTEKLFF
TGTGCCAGCAGCCGAGGGATACCTACTGAAAAACTGTTTTTT
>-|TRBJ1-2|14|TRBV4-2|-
CASSQVQPNYGYTF
TGTGCCAGCAGCCAAGTACAGCCTAACTATGGCTACACCTTC
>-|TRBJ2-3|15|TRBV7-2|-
CASSRRQGGADTQYF
TGTGCCAGCAGCCGTCGACAGGGAGGCGCAGATACGCAGTATTTT
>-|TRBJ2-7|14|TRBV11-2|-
CASSLVRTSYEQYF
TGTGCCAGCAGCTTAGTGCGGACTTCCTACGAGCAGTACTTC
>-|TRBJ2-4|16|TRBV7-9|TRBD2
CASSPLAGGSKNIQYF
TGTGCCAGCAGCCCCTTAGCGGGAGGTTCCAAAAACATTCAGTACTTC
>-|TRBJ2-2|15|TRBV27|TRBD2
CATRLAGDRTGELFF
TGTGCCACCAGACTAGCGGGAGATCGCACCGGGGAGCTGTTTTTT
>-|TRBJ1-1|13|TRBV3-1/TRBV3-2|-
CASSQDRVTEAFF
TGTGCCAGCAGCCAAGATCGGGTTACTGAAGCTTTCTTT
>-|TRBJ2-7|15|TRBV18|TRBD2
CASSPRAGGFPEQYF
TGTGCCAGCTCACCACGAGCGGGAGGTTTCCCTGAGCAGTACTTC
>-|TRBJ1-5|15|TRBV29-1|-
CSVRTGSSSNQPQHF
TGCAGCGTTCGTACAGGGAGTAGTAGCAATCAGCCCCAGCATTTT
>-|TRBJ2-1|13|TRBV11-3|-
CASSQLGDSEQFF
TGTGCCAGCAGCCAACTAGGTGATAGTGAGCAGTTCTTC
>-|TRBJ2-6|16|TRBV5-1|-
CASRGGVPSGANVLTF
TGCGCCAGCAGAGGCGGGGTCCCCTCTGGGGCCAACGTCCTGACTTTC
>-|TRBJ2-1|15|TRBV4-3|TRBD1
CASSQDLGTDNEQFF
TGCGCCAGCAGCCAAGATTTAGGGACAGACAATGAGCAGTTCTTC
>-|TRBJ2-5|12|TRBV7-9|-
CASSSIQETQYF
TGTGCCAGCAGCTCTATACAAGAGACCCAGTACTTC
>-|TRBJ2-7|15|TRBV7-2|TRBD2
CASSSNSGGTYEQYF
TGTGCCAGCAGCTCTAACTCCGGGGGGACCTACGAGCAGTACTTC
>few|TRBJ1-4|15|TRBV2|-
CASSEQGATNEKLFF
TGTGCCAGCAGTGAACAGGGTGCAACTAATGAAAAACTGTTTTTT
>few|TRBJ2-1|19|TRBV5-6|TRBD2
CASSMSGLGTAHSYNEQFF
TGTGCCAGCAGCATGTCGGGACTAGGGACTGCTCATTCCTACAATGAGCAGTTCTTC
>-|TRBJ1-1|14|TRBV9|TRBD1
CASSVGQGYTEAFF
TGTGCCAGCAGCGTAGGACAGGGATATACTGAAGCTTTCTTT
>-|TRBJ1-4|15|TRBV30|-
CAWSIRRVGNEKLFF
TGTGCCTGGAGTATCCGCAGGGTTGGCAATGAAAAACTGTTTTTT